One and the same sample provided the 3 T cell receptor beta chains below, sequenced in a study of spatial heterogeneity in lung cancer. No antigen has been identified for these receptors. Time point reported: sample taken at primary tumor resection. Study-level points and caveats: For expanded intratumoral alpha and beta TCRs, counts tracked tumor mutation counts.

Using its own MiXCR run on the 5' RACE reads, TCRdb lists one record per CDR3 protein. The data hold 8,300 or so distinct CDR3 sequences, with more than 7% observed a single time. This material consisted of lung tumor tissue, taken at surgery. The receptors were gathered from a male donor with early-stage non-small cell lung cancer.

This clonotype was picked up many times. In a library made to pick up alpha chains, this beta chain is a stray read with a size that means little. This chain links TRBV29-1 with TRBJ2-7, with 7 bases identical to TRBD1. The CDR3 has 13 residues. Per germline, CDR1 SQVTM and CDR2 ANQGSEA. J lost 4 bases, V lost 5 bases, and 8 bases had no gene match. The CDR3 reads CSVRPGQIYEQYF. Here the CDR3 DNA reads TGCAGCGTTAGACCGGGACAGATATACGAGCAGTACTTC.

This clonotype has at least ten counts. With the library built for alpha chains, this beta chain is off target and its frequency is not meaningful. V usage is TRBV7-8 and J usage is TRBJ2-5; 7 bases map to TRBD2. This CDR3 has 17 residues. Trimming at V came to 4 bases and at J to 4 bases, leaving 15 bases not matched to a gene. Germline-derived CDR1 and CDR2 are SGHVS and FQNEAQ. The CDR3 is CASSSSADGRKSETQYF. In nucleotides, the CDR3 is TGTGCCAGCAGCTCCTCGGCGGACGGGAGGAAATCAGAGACCCAGTACTTC.

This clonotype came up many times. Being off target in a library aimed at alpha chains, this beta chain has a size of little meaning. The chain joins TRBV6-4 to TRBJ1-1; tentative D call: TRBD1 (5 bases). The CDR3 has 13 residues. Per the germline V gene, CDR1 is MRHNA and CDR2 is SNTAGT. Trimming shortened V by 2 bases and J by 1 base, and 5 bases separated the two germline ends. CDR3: CASSDGGNTEAFF. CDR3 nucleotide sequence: TGTGCCAGCAGTGACGGGGGGAACACTGAAGCTTTCTTT.